This TCR beta chain came from a study of response to subunit inactivated influenza vaccine. Findings and limits, study-wide: It was the authors' suggestion that each seasonal influenza vaccination recruits few new T cells.

The CDR3 loop spans 13 amino acids. Germline values: CDR1 KGHDR, CDR2 SFDVKD. Trimming left V 4 bases short and J 1 base short, with 5 bases between. TCRdb ran MiXCR on the RT-PCR reads and lists one entry per CDR3 protein. The top ten clones hold 13% of a sample with hundreds of thousands of distinct CDR3 sequences, 10% to 15% of them seen once. With respect to this clonotype: What it binds is not known.

The genes are TRBV24-1 and TRBJ2-3, with unresolved D. This sequence originates from a man aged 50-59 years who received an inactivated influenza vaccine. The sequences come from PBMCs from blood, collected 40 to 50 days after vaccination. CDR3 nucleotides: TGTGCCACCAGTGACGTAGGCACAGATACGCAGTATTTT. It is translated as CATSDVGTDTQYF.